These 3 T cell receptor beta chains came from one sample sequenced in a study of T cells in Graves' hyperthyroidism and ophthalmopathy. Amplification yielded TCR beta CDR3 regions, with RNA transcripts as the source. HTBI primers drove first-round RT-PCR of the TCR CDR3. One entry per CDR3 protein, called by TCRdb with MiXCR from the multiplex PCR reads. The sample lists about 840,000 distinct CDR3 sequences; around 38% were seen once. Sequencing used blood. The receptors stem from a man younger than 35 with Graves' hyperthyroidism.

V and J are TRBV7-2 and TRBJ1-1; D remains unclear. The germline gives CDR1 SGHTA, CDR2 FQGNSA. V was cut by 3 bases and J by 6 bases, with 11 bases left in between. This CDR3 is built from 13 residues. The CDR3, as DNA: TGTGCCAGCAGCTTGGAGACAAACGCTGAAGCTTTCTTT. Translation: CASSLETNAEAFF.

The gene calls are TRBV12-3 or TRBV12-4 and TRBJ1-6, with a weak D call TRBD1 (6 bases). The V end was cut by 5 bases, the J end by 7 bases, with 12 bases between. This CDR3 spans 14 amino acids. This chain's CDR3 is CASSVVRGNSPLHF. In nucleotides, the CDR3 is TGTGCCAGCAGTGTAGTCAGGGGCAATTCACCCCTCCACTTT.

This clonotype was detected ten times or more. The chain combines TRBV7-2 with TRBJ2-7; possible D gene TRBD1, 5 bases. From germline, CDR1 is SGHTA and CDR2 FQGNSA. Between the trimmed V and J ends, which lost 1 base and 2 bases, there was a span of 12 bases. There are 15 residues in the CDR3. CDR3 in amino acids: CASSLGLGATYEQYF. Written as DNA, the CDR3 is TGTGCCAGCAGCTTAGGGTTAGGGGCGACCTACGAGCAGTACTTC.